A selection of T cell receptor beta chains follows, all from one sample in a study of graft-versus-host responses after intestinal transplantation. These TCRs' antigens remain unknown. Produced via immunoSEQ multiplex PCR; TCRdb's table is partial and in-frame only. Among around 120,000 clones, about 95% were seen once, and the ten largest hold more than 3%. Material: unstimulated CD8+ T cells sorted from spleen or lymph node cells, obtained before intestinal transplant. These TCRs come from a human donor who received an intestinal transplant. Both conserved end residues are part of each CDR3. The order of the fields is V gene, D gene, J gene, clone size, CDR3 DNA, CDR3 protein. The D gene is left open where the match is weak. Some rows mark clone size as missing; the rest say once, few, many or name a class of expanded clone.

>TRBV5-1|.|TRBJ2-6|once
TGCGCCAGCAGCTTGTACTCTGGGGCCAACGTCCTGACTTTC
CASSLYSGANVLTF
>TRBV4-3|.|TRBJ2-7|.
TGCGCCAGCAGCCAAGACTCGTTCGCCTACGAGCAGTACTTC
CASSQDSFAYEQYF
>TRBV28|.|TRBJ1-2|.
TGTGCCAGCAGTTTATGGGGAGATGGCTACACCTTC
CASSLWGDGYTF
>TRBV2|TRBD1|TRBJ1-5|.
TGTGCCAGCAGTGAAGCTGGACAGGGTAGCAATCAGCCCCAGCATTTT
CASSEAGQGSNQPQHF
>TRBV5-1|.|TRBJ2-3|.
TGCGCCAGCAGTGGCAGTGGGGGAACAGATACGCAGTATTTT
CASSGSGGTDTQYF
>TRBV5-6|TRBD2|TRBJ2-7|.
TGTGCCAGCAGCGGACTAGCGGACTACGAGCAGTACTTC
CASSGLADYEQYF
>TRBV19|TRBD1|TRBJ2-2|.
TGTGCCAGTAGTCCGGGGACAGTCACCGGGGAGCTGTTTTTT
CASSPGTVTGELFF
>TRBV7-2|TRBD1|TRBJ2-7|.
TGTGCCAGCACCCAGGGGGCGATGGGGTACTTC
CASTQGAMGYF
>TRBV6-5|.|TRBJ2-2|.
TGTGCCAGCAGTTACTCGACTATTGGCGGGGAGCTGTTTTTT
CASSYSTIGGELFF
>TRBV4-1|.|TRBJ2-3|.
TGCGCCAGCAGCCAAGAGAACTATTATGCTCGAGATACGCAGTATTTT
CASSQENYYARDTQYF
>TRBV9|TRBD1|TRBJ2-7|.
TGTGCCAGCAGCGTAGGTGACGGACAGGGGTCGTACGAGCAGTACTTC
CASSVGDGQGSYEQYF
>TRBV19|.|TRBJ1-1|.
TGTGCCAGTAGTACCCCCCTAGGGAGGACTGAAGCTTTCTTT
CASSTPLGRTEAFF
>TRBV28|TRBD1|TRBJ2-7|.
TGTGCCAGCAGTCCGGACAGGGGAAATTACTACGAGCAGTACTTC
CASSPDRGNYYEQYF
>TRBV27|.|TRBJ2-3|.
TGTGCCAGCAGTTTACTCGGAACAGATACGCAGTATTTT
CASSLLGTDTQYF
>TRBV28|.|TRBJ2-3|.
TGTGCCAGTCGCACGGGAGATACGCAGTATTTT
CASRTGDTQYF
>TRBV21-1|.|TRBJ2-1|.
TGTGCCAGCAGCAAAAAGCGCCTAGGGGTAGGATACAATGAGCAGTTCTTC
CASSKKRLGVGYNEQFF
>TRBV7-3|.|TRBJ2-2|.
TGTGCCAGCAGCTTAACTCCCGGGGAGCTGTTTTTT
CASSLTPGELFF
>TRBV7-9|TRBD1|TRBJ2-1|.
TGTGCCAGCCAGCGAATTCGGACAGGGAGGTCCTACAATGAGCAGTTCTTC
CASQRIRTGRSYNEQFF
>TRBV28|TRBD1|TRBJ2-1|.
TGTGCCAGCAGTGCAGACAGGGTATTCGACAATGAGCAGTTCTTC
CASSADRVFDNEQFF
>TRBV9|TRBD1|TRBJ1-2|.
TGTGCCAGCAGCGAGGGAGGGACAGAAACTAACTATGGCTACACCTTC
CASSEGGTETNYGYTF
>TRBV5-6|.|TRBJ2-5|.
TGTGCCAGCAGCCCAGACACATACCAAGAGACCCAGTACTTC
CASSPDTYQETQYF
>TRBV14|.|TRBJ2-1|.
TGTGCCAGCAGCCGGCCCTACAATGAGCAGTTCTTC
CASSRPYNEQFF
>TRBV27|TRBD2|TRBJ2-3|.
TGTGCCAGCAGTAGGCGGGAGACCACAGATACGCAGTATTTT
CASSRRETTDTQYF
>TRBV6-5|.|TRBJ2-1|.
TGTGCCAGCAGTTACCTCGGCAACTACAATGAGCAGTTCTTC
CASSYLGNYNEQFF
>TRBV9|.|TRBJ2-5|.
TGTGCCAGCAGCGTAGGGTGGATCCAAGAGACCCAGTACTTC
CASSVGWIQETQYF
>TRBV4-1|.|TRBJ2-7|.
TGCGCCAGCAGCCACCTCGGACTATCCTACGAGCAGTACTTC
CASSHLGLSYEQYF
>TRBV7-2|.|TRBJ2-7|.
TGTGCCAGCAGCTTAGTCCAGGGGCCTTATTCCTACGAGCAGTACTTC
CASSLVQGPYSYEQYF
>TRBV19|.|TRBJ2-2|once
TGTGCCAGTATTAGGGACCGGGAGCTGTTTTTT
CASIRDRELFF
>TRBV5-1|.|TRBJ2-1|.
TGCGCCAGCAGGGGGGCCAATGAGCAGTTCTTC
CASRGANEQFF
>TRBV18|.|TRBJ1-4|.
TGTGCCAGCTCACTTCCCATCCTCGGGCCTAATGAAAAACTGTTTTTT
CASSLPILGPNEKLFF
>TRBV7-8|TRBD1|TRBJ2-7|.
TGTGCCAGCAGTATAGGGGACAGCTCCTACGAGCAGTACTTC
CASSIGDSSYEQYF
>TRBV14|TRBD2|TRBJ2-1|.
TGTGCCAGCAGCCAACCAGCGGGGGCCTTTGGCTCCTACAATGAGCAGTTCTTC
CASSQPAGAFGSYNEQFF
>TRBV5-1|TRBD1|TRBJ2-7|.
TGCGCCAGCAGCTTGGGAACAGGGGCGACCTACGAGCAGTACTTC
CASSLGTGATYEQYF
>TRBV5-1|.|TRBJ2-7|.
TGCGCCAGCAGCTTTCGAGGCGAACCAGACTACGAGCAGTACTTC
CASSFRGEPDYEQYF
>TRBV28|.|TRBJ2-1|.
TGTGCCAGCACCCCTTCGGGGGAAAATGAGCAGTTCTTC
CASTPSGENEQFF